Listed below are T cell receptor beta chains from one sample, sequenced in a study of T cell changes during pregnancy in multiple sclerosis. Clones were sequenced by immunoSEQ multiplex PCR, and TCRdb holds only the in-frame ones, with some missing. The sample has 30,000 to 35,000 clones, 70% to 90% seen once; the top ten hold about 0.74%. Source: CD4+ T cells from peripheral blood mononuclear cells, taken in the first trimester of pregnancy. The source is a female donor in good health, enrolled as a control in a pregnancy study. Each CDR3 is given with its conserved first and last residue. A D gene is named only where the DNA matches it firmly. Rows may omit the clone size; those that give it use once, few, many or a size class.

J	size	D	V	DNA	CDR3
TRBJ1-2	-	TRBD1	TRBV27	TGTGCCAGCAGATCTCATGACAGGGGGGTGGATGGCTACACCTTC	CASRSHDRGVDGYTF
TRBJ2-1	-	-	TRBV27	TGTGCCAGCAGTAAAATCGGGAGATACAATGAGCAGTTCTTC	CASSKIGRYNEQFF
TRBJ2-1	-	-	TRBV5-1	TGCGCCAGCAGCTGGGCTCAGTCCCATGAGCAGTTCTTC	CASSWAQSHEQFF
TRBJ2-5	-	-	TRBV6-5	TGTGCCAGCAGTTACCGAGGGTACCAAGAGACCCAGTACTTC	CASSYRGYQETQYF
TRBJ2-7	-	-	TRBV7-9	TGTGCCAGCAGCTTAGCCGGACAGACCTACGAGCAGTACTTC	CASSLAGQTYEQYF
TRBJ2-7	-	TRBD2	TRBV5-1	TGCGCCAGCAGTTACCTGGGGGGGACCTACGAGCAGTACTTC	CASSYLGGTYEQYF
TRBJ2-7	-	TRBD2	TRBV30	TGTGCCTGGAGTTCAGCCGGGACTAGCGGAACCTACGAGCAGTACTTC	CAWSSAGTSGTYEQYF
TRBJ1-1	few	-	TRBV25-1	TGTGCCAGCAGCTCTCAGGGCACTGAAGCTTTCTTT	CASSSQGTEAFF
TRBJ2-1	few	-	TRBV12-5	TGTGCTAGTGGTTTGGTACCGGCAGGGCGGTACAATGAGCAGTTCTTC	CASGLVPAGRYNEQFF
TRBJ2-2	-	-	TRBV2	TGTGCCAGCAGTGCTGAGTTAGGGGAGCTGTTTTTT	CASSAELGELFF
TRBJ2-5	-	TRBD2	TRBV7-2	TGTGCCAGCAGCCATAGCGGGGGGAGAGAGACCCAGTACTTC	CASSHSGGRETQYF
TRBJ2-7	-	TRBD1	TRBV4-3	TGCGCCAGCAGCCAGGACAGGGGAACCTACGAGCAGTACTTC	CASSQDRGTYEQYF
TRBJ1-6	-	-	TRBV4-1	TGCGCCAGCAGCCAAGGGACATCGGAGTCACCCCTCCACTTT	CASSQGTSESPLHF
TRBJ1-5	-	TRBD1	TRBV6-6	TGTGCCAGCAGTCGTCAGGGGGCGGCCCAGCATTTT	CASSRQGAAQHF
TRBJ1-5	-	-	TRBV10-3	TGTGCCATCAGTGAGTCGGGGGGACGGATCAATCAGCCCCAGCATTTT	CAISESGGRINQPQHF
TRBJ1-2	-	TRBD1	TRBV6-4	TGTGCCAGCAGCCAGGAACAGGGGGGGATCTATGGCTACACCTTC	CASSQEQGGIYGYTF
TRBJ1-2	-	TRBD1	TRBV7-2	TGTGCCAGCAGCTTAGACAGGGGTTGGCAGGGGACCACTAACTATGGCTACACCTTC	CASSLDRGWQGTTNYGYTF
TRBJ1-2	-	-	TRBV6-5	TGTGCCAGCAGTCTCGACGGGAACTATGGCTACACCTTC	CASSLDGNYGYTF
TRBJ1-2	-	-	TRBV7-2	TGTGCCAGCAGCTTAGCCCTTGGGGGGACGTACTATGGCTACACCTTC	CASSLALGGTYYGYTF
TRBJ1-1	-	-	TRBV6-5	TGTGCCAGCAGGTTAAGGAGGAACACTGAAGCTTTCTTT	CASRLRRNTEAFF
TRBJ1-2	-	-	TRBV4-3	TGCGCCAGCAGCCAAGATAGTCAGGGCACCGTAATCTATGGCTACACCTTC	CASSQDSQGTVIYGYTF
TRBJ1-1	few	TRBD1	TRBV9	TGTGCCAGCAGCGTAGGGACAGGGCGGGGAGAAGCTTTCTTT	CASSVGTGRGEAFF
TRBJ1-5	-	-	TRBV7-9	TGTGCCAGCAGCTTGAGTAGCAATCAGCCCCAGCATTTT	CASSLSSNQPQHF
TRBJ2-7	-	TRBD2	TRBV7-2	TGTGCCAGCAGCTTAGAAGCGGGGGGCTTCTCCTACGAGCAGTACTTC	CASSLEAGGFSYEQYF
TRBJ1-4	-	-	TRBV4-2	TGTGCCAGCAGCCAAGGACAGACTAATGAAAAACTGTTTTTT	CASSQGQTNEKLFF
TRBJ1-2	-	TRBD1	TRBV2	TGTGCCAGCAGTGGAGAGGGGGCGCTTGGCTACACCTTC	CASSGEGALGYTF
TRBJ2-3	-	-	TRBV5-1	TGCGCCAGCAGCATGTTAGCCGGGAGAGAGTATACGCAGTATTTT	CASSMLAGREYTQYF
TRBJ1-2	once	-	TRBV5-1	TGCGCCAGCAGCTTGGTGGCAGATGGCTACACCTTC	CASSLVADGYTF
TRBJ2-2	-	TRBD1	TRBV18	TGTGCCAGCTCACACCAGACAGGGTCAATCGGGGAGCTGTTTTTT	CASSHQTGSIGELFF
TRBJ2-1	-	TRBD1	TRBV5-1	TGCGCCAGCAGCTTCGACAGGGGGAACGATGAGCAGTTCTTC	CASSFDRGNDEQFF
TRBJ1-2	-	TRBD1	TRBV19	TGTGCCAGTAGTATGGAATCGCCTGGACAGGGAGACTATGGCTACACCTTC	CASSMESPGQGDYGYTF
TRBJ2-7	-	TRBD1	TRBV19	TGTGCCAGTAGGCCCCAGGGGGAAGGATACGAGCAGTACTTC	CASRPQGEGYEQYF
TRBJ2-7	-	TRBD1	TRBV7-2	TGTGCCAGCAGCTCAGGGGGCTGGCGATCCGAGCAGTACTTC	CASSSGGWRSEQYF
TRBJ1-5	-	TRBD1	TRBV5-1	TGCGCCAGCAGCTCCGGGACAGGGCCGGGCAATCAGCCCCAGCATTTT	CASSSGTGPGNQPQHF